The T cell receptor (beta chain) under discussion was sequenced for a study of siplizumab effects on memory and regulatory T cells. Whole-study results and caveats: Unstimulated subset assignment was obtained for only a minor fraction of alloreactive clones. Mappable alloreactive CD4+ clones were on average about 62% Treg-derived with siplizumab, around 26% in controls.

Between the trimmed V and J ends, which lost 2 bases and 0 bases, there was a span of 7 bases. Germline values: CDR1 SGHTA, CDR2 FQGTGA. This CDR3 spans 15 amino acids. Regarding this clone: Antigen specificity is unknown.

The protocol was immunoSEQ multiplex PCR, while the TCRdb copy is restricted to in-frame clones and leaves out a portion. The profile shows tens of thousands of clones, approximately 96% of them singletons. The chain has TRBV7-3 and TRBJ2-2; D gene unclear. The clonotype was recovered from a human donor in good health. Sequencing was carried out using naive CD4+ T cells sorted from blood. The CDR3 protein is CASSLFQANTGELFF. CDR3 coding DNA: TGTGCCAGCAGCTTATTCCAGGCGAACACCGGGGAGCTGTTTTTT.